Presented here are 19 T cell receptor beta chains from one specimen sequenced in a study of low-dose radiotherapy and immunotherapy resistance in tumors. Covering alpha and beta chains, TRAV- and TRBV-specific primers were used for the first-strand cDNA. PCR amplification of the TCRs was performed with Phusion for 20 PCR cycles, and it relied on a constant-region primer together with a V-primer adapter. TCRdb fed the reads into MiXCR, producing one record per CDR3 protein. There are 65,000 to 85,000 distinct CDR3 sequences in the sample; 15% to 20% occur only once, and roughly 1.5% lies in the top ten. The time point was: after trial treatment. Described treatment: LDRT plus nivolumab, ipilimumab, low-dose cyclophosphamide and aspirin (RACIN trial). The input for sequencing was PBMCs, taken after low-dose radiotherapy plus immunotherapy. The receptors stem from a male donor with prostate cancer.

At least ten counts were recorded for this clonotype. This chain connects TRBV20-1 to TRBJ2-4; D gene ambiguous. With 5 bases removed from V and 6 bases from J, the gap between germline ends came to 11 bases. Germline values: CDR1 DFQATT, CDR2 SNEGSKA (reference sequence). This CDR3 contains 12 residues. DNA of the CDR3: TGCAGTGCTTCCGAGTTGGGAAACATTCAGTACTTC. It encodes CSASELGNIQYF.

This clonotype was recorded at least ten times. This chain uses TRBV30 with TRBJ1-1, with no clear D. Per the germline V gene, CDR1 is GTSNPN and CDR2 is SVGIG (reference sequence). The CDR3 totals 13 residues. Trimming cost V 0 bases and J 1 base, with 6 bases left between them. CDR3 bases: TGTGCCTGGAGTGTACTCGGGAACACTGAAGCTTTCTTT. Protein product: CAWSVLGNTEAFF.

This clonotype was recorded at least ten times. V usage is TRBV28 and J usage is TRBJ1-1; tentative D call: TRBD1 (5 bases). V was cut by 8 bases and J by 3 bases, with 19 bases left in between. The CDR3 has 15 amino acids. From germline, CDR1 is MDHEN and CDR2 SYDVKM. Written as DNA, the CDR3 is TGTGCCAGCTCCGGGACCCGCCTTGGGGACACTGAAGCTTTCTTT. Its protein product is CASSGTRLGDTEAFF. The whole variable domain, remainder taken from reference TRBV28 and TRBJ1-1, is DVKVTQSSRYLVKRTGEKVFLECVQDMDHENMFWYRQDPGLGLRLIYFSYDVKMKEKGDIPEGYSVSREKKERFSLILESASTNQTSMYLCASSGTRLGDTEAFFGQGTRLTVV.

This clonotype was recorded many times. This chain joins TRBV6-2 or TRBV6-3 and TRBJ2-7, with D possibly being TRBD2 (6 bases). Per the germline V gene, CDR1 is MNHEY and CDR2 is SVGEGT. Trimming removed 0 bases from V and 2 bases from J, with 8 bases in between. This CDR3 is built from 14 residues. The CDR3 DNA reads as TGTGCCAGCAGTTACTCGGCGGGAACCTACGAGCAGTACTTC. Amino acids: CASSYSAGTYEQYF.

This clonotype was observed at least ten times. The rearrangement links TRBV19 to TRBJ2-4, with 11 bases that match TRBD1. Germline V gene lookup returns CDR1 LNHDA and CDR2 SQIVND (reference sequence). With V trimmed by 6 bases and J by 3 bases, 1 base remained unmatched. This CDR3 has 14 residues. The CDR3 sequence is CASRGQGDKNIQYF. The CDR3 region has the DNA TGTGCCAGTAGGGGACAGGGGGACAAAAACATTCAGTACTTC.

Many counts were recorded for this clonotype. The chain carries TRBV7-2 and TRBJ2-7; unclear D gene. Looked up from germline, CDR1 is SGHTA and CDR2 is FQGNSA. V lost 5 bases, J lost 1 base, and 6 bases lay in between. The CDR3 runs 12 residues. CDR3 DNA: TGTGCCAGCAGCCGCCATTCCTACGAGCAGTACTTC. This sequence encodes CASSRHSYEQYF.

The V call is TRBV6-1, the J call TRBJ1-4; 8 bases fit TRBD1. Unmatched junction bases numbered 0, after V lost 1 base and J lost 5 bases. Germline CDR1 reads MNHNS; CDR2 reads SASEGT. The CDR3 is 14 amino acids. The chain's CDR3 is CASSEGTGNEKLFF. The DNA for the CDR3 is TGTGCCAGCAGTGAAGGGACAGGGAATGAAAAACTGTTTTTT.

Note on this clonotype: A read error may be the cause here, since a much bigger clone is one base away. This sequence joins TRBV7-9 and TRBJ1-1, with a possible D match to TRBD1 (6 bases). This CDR3 is built from 14 residues. The V gene's germline CDR1 is SEHNR and CDR2 FQNEAQ (reference sequence). This CDR3 reads CTSSLRTVNTEAFF. In DNA, the CDR3 is TGTACCAGCAGCTTACGGACAGTGAACACTGAAGCTTTCTTT.

This clonotype was seen at least ten times. The V call is TRBV5-4, the J call TRBJ1-1; D ambiguous. Germline V gene sequence: CDR1 SGHNT, CDR2 YYREEE (reference sequence). Trimming stripped 1 base from V and 0 bases from J, with 7 bases between. This CDR3 contains 14 residues. The CDR3 DNA follows: TGTGCCAGCAGCTTGACTGGGCTGAACACTGAAGCTTTCTTT. Amino acids: CASSLTGLNTEAFF.

This clonotype has a count of ten or more. The rearrangement links TRBV20-1 to TRBJ1-5; D ambiguous. Germline-derived CDR1 and CDR2 are DFQATT and SNEGSKA (reference sequence). The V gene lost 3 bases and the J gene lost 3 bases, with 12 bases spanning the gap. The CDR3 runs 14 residues. The CDR3 bases are TGCAGTGCTAGTGCGGGCGAGGACAATCAGCCCCAGCATTTT. Its protein product is CSASAGEDNQPQHF.

This clonotype has at least ten counts. The rearrangement links TRBV4-3 to TRBJ2-1; D is unresolved. The V gene lost 0 bases and the J gene lost 8 bases, with 20 bases spanning the gap. The CDR3 runs to 17 residues. CDR1 LGHNA and CDR2 YSLEER come from the germline V gene. Here the CDR3 reads CASSQDIAASGIDEQFF. The DNA for the CDR3 is TGCGCCAGCAGCCAAGATATCGCGGCTAGTGGTATCGATGAGCAGTTCTTC.

This clonotype was counted many times. The V call is TRBV28, the J call TRBJ2-2, with 8 bases that match TRBD1. This CDR3 comprises 15 residues. Germline loops: CDR1 MDHEN, CDR2 SYDVKM. Trimming removed 3 bases from V and 3 bases from J; junction bases left unmatched: 3. The CDR3 is CASSFGTGYTGELFF. In DNA, the CDR3 is TGTGCCAGCAGTTTTGGGACAGGCTACACCGGGGAGCTGTTTTTT.

The sample holds many counts of this clonotype. The V call is TRBV4-3, the J call TRBJ2-4; the D gene is possibly TRBD1 (6 bases). The CDR3 contains 15 residues. V lost 0 bases and J lost 4, with 10 bases in between. Germline V gene lookup returns CDR1 LGHNA and CDR2 YSLEER. CDR3 sequence: CASSQEQGGKNIQYF. The CDR3 bases are TGCGCCAGCAGCCAAGAACAGGGCGGTAAAAACATTCAGTACTTC.

This clonotype was recorded at least ten times. V and J are TRBV11-3 and TRBJ2-3; 7 bases map to TRBD1. Germline trimming cut 4 bases from V and 4 bases from J; bases unmatched to any gene: 5. Germline assignment: CDR1 SGHNT and CDR2 YENEEA. The CDR3 runs 14 residues. The CDR3 protein is CASSSQGTADTQYF. CDR3 nucleotide sequence: TGTGCCAGCAGCTCACAGGGGACCGCAGATACGCAGTATTTT.

The table lists this clonotype with many counts. V is TRBV6-6 and J is TRBJ1-2; D uncertain. The CDR3 extends over 14 amino acids. The germline V and J ends were trimmed by 0 bases and 2 bases, with 7 bases remaining between them. Germline lookup yields CDR1 MNHNY and CDR2 SVGAGI (reference sequence). The CDR3 protein is CASSYSGGNYGYTF. CDR3 nucleotide sequence: TGTGCCAGCAGTTACTCGGGAGGAAACTATGGCTACACCTTC.

This clonotype came up a few times. V usage is TRBV5-1 and J usage is TRBJ2-1, with D possibly called TRBD1 or TRBD2 (6 bases each). The CDR3 runs 15 residues. Germline values: CDR1 SGHRS, CDR2 YFSETQ. V lost 4 bases and J 2 bases, leaving 13 bases between the germline ends. The CDR3 bases are TGCGCCAGCAGCCGAGGGGGGACTGCCTACAATGAGCAGTTCTTC. It encodes CASSRGGTAYNEQFF.

A word on this clonotype: A far larger clone is off by one base, so a read error is likely. This chain links TRBV5-4 with TRBJ2-1; weak D call: TRBD2 (6 bases). The V end lost 4 bases, the J end lost 10 bases, and 15 bases lay between the germline ends. Germline V gene data show CDR1 as SGHNT and CDR2 as YYREEE (reference sequence). The CDR3 runs to 13 residues. The CDR3 DNA is TGTGCCAGCAGCCAGACTAGTTCCTACGAGCAGTTCTTC. Protein: CASSQTSSYEQFF.

The sample holds many counts of this clonotype. The chain couples TRBV4-2 to TRBJ2-2, with D tentatively TRBD1 (5 bases). The V and J ends lost 3 bases and 0 bases respectively, with 11 bases between them. Germline-derived CDR1 and CDR2 are LGHNA and YNFKEQ. The CDR3 has 16 residues. In DNA form, the CDR3 reads TGTGCCAGCAGCCAGGGGCTCCACACGAACACCGGGGAGCTGTTTTTT. Its protein is CASSQGLHTNTGELFF.

This clonotype was detected many times. V and J are TRBV7-3 and TRBJ2-1; D ambiguous. Germline V lookup: CDR1 SGHTA, CDR2 FQGTGA. The CDR3 loop spans 13 amino acids. The V gene lost 0 bases and the J gene lost 5 bases, with 5 bases spanning the gap. CDR3 loop: CASSLTPNNEQFF. The CDR3 coding sequence is TGTGCCAGCAGCTTAACGCCAAACAATGAGCAGTTCTTC.